The present entry profiles one T cell receptor beta chain with its context. This sample was included in a study of cytomegalovirus exposure and HLA in healthy donors. The PCR made use of 60 Vbeta and 13 Jbeta primers. Assay: immunoSEQ multiplex PCR; the TCRdb copy retains only in-frame clones and omits some. The table includes more than 50,000 clones, around 68% detected once. All donors participated as healthy donors of bone marrow. Sequenced sample: PBMCs. The sequence was collected from a man aged 45-65 years in good health and CMV-seropositive.

The CDR3 is CASSISDNTEAFF. The CDR3 DNA is TGTGCCAGCAGCATAAGCGATAACACTGAAGCTTTCTTT. This sequence joins TRBV28 and TRBJ1-1; D is undetermined. V dropped 6 bases and J dropped 2 bases, with 10 bases sitting between them. This CDR3 is built from 13 residues. Germline values: CDR1 MDHEN, CDR2 SYDVKM.